The next 17 T cell receptor beta chains were all read from a single sample in a study of follicular helper T cells after annual influenza vaccination. TCRdb keeps only in-frame clones here, not all; method: immunoSEQ multiplex PCR. The data contain about 6,800 clones, nearly 90% of them singletons. As to time point: 2015-2016 season, 7 days after influenza vaccination. Here the sequenced sample was CXCR5+ CD38- circulating T follicular helper cells from blood, taken 7 days after influenza vaccination. The sample's subset: circulating Tfh, non-naive CD4+CXCR5+PD-1+ (ICOS+CD38+ or ICOS-CD38-). Every receptor here comes from an adult who received the influenza vaccine.

This rearrangement joins TRBV2 to TRBJ2-1; TRBD2 matches 13 bases. V gave up 6 bases and J gave up 0 bases; unmatched junction bases: 2. This CDR3 spans 16 amino acids. In germline, CDR1 is SNHLY, CDR2 FYNNEI. CDR3: CASRRLAGGSYNEQFF. For the CDR3, the DNA is TGTGCCAGCAGGCGACTAGCGGGAGGCTCCTACAATGAGCAGTTCTTC.

This clone was seen once. The V and J genes are TRBV29-1 and TRBJ2-3; unclear D gene. V was trimmed by 0 bases and J by 6 bases, leaving 1 base between them. The CDR3 contains 10 residues. CDR1 and CDR2 from the germline V gene are SQVTM and ANQGSEA. CDR3 nucleotides: TGCAGCGTTGAAGAGGATACGCAGTATTTT. This translates into CSVEEDTQYF.

The gene calls are TRBV6-5 and TRBJ1-5, with unresolved D. The length of the CDR3 is 14 residues. Trimming removed 4 bases at V and 1 base at J, with 8 bases between. Germline CDR1 MNHEY, CDR2 SVGAGI. CDR3 protein: CASSSRRSNQPQHF. The CDR3, as DNA: TGTGCCAGCAGTTCCCGACGGAGCAATCAGCCCCAGCATTTT.

The sample holds one count of this clone. V and J are TRBV6-5 and TRBJ2-1, with D hard to call. Germline CDR1 reads MNHEY; CDR2 reads SVGAGI. Trimming pared 0 bases from V and 2 bases from J, leaving 2 bases between. The CDR3 length is 13 residues. CDR3 nucleotide sequence: TGTGCCAGCAGTTACTCGACCTACAATGAGCAGTTCTTC. Translating it yields CASSYSTYNEQFF.

The chain carries TRBV5-1 and TRBJ2-1; possibly TRBD1 or TRBD2 for D (5 bases each). CDR1 and CDR2 from the germline V gene are SGHRS and YFSETQ. Trimming took off 0 bases at V and 5 bases at J, with 12 bases between the two ends. This CDR3 has 15 amino acids. DNA for the CDR3: TGCGCCAGCAGCTTGGATGGGGACCGACACAATGAGCAGTTCTTC. Amino acid sequence: CASSLDGDRHNEQFF.

The chain combines TRBV27 with TRBJ2-7; 12 bases are shared with TRBD2. J was trimmed by 6 bases and V by 6 bases; bases with no gene match: 9. The CDR3 runs to 15 residues. Looked up from germline, CDR1 is MNHEY and CDR2 is SMNVEV (reference sequence). CDR3 in amino acids: CASRGLAGGRGEQYF. The CDR3 nucleotides are TGTGCCAGCAGGGGGCTAGCGGGAGGGAGGGGCGAGCAGTACTTC.

CDR3 sequence (DNA): TGTGCCACCAGCACCCAAGGTGGGGTGGCCGGGGAGCTGTTTTTT. Translating it yields CATSTQGGVAGELFF. The gene calls are TRBV15 and TRBJ2-2; D call uncertain. V was cut by 4 bases and J by 6 bases, with 15 bases left in between. CDR1 and CDR2 (germline): LNHNV, YYDKDF (reference sequence). The CDR3 covers 15 residues.

The genes are TRBV6-5 and TRBJ2-5; D is ambiguous. Trimming removed 2 bases from V and 3 bases from J, with 1 base in between. The CDR3 spans 11 residues. Germline V CDR1 and CDR2: MNHEY, SVGAGI. Here the CDR3 DNA reads TGTGCCAGCAGTTACAAAGAGACCCAGTACTTC. The encoded protein is CASSYKETQYF.

The chain links TRBV18 to TRBJ2-1; D is uncertain. The CDR3 contains 15 residues. CDR1 KGHSH and CDR2 LQKENI come from the germline V gene. V was cut by 4 bases and J by 3 bases, with 13 bases left in between. CDR3 in DNA: TGTGCCAGCTCACTGGTAGATTCTAGCTACAATGAGCAGTTCTTC. Protein product: CASSLVDSSYNEQFF.

V is TRBV6-1 and J is TRBJ2-7; D remains ambiguous. CDR1 is MNHNS, CDR2 SASEGT, per germline. Trimming removed 2 bases from V and 3 bases from J, with 5 bases in between. The CDR3 has 12 amino acids. The CDR3 nucleotides are TGTGCCAGCAGTGAATTTGGCTACGAGCAGTACTTC. Translation gives CASSEFGYEQYF.

The genes are TRBV18 and TRBJ2-7, with D possibly matching TRBD1 (6 bases). Germline V gene data show CDR1 as KGHSH and CDR2 as LQKENI. The CDR3 consists of 14 residues. Deletions cut 0 bases from V and 5 bases from J, with 11 bases between. CDR3 region: CASSPPRQVNEQYF. In nucleotides, the CDR3 is TGTGCCAGCTCACCACCGCGACAGGTCAACGAGCAGTACTTC.

The V gene is TRBV13, the J gene TRBJ1-4; TRBD1 agrees at 8 bases. V was clipped by 3 bases and J by 7 bases; unmatched bases: 7. Looked up from germline, CDR1 is PRHDT and CDR2 is FYEKMQ (reference sequence). This CDR3 spans 15 amino acids. The CDR3 region is CASSLRSGGGEKLFF. In nucleotides, the CDR3 is TGTGCCAGCAGCTTGAGGTCAGGGGGCGGTGAAAAACTGTTTTTT.

The chain couples TRBV4-1 to TRBJ1-1; D call uncertain. Trimming pared 2 bases from V and 3 bases from J, leaving 13 bases between. The CDR3 has 15 residues. The germline V gene encodes CDR1 MGHRA and CDR2 YSYEKL. CDR3 DNA: TGCGCCAGCAGCCAATTTCTTAACGGGGACACTGAAGCTTTCTTT. This encodes CASSQFLNGDTEAFF.

The chain combines TRBV11-1 with TRBJ2-3, with TRBD2 matching 14 bases. The germline V gene encodes CDR1 SGHAT and CDR2 FQDESV (reference sequence). V lost 5 bases and J lost 4; bases outside the gene matches: 5. The CDR3 has 16 residues. This CDR3 is CASSARLAGGPDTQYF. The CDR3 nucleotides are TGTGCCAGCAGCGCAAGACTAGCGGGAGGGCCAGATACGCAGTATTTT.

The chain carries TRBV29-1 and TRBJ1-2; D remains ambiguous. This CDR3 is built from 12 residues. V lost 4 bases and J lost 4, with 10 bases in between. Germline V lookup: CDR1 SQVTM, CDR2 ANQGSEA. DNA for the CDR3: TGCAGCGTTGTTCGGGGATCCTATGGCTACACCTTC. This codes for CSVVRGSYGYTF.

This chain links TRBV11-3 with TRBJ2-3; D is perhaps TRBD2 (6 bases). The CDR3 runs 15 residues. Germline V gene data show CDR1 as SGHNT and CDR2 as YENEEA. V dropped 1 base and J dropped 1 base, with 9 bases sitting between them. This CDR3 is CASSLGGERTDTQYF. The CDR3, as DNA: TGTGCCAGCAGCTTAGGGGGGGAGCGCACAGATACGCAGTATTTT.

The chain has TRBV30 and TRBJ1-5; the D is unclear. The germline V gene has CDR1 GTSNPN and CDR2 SVGIG (reference sequence). With 0 bases removed from V and 4 bases from J, the gap between germline ends came to 7 bases. CDR3 length equals 13 residues. The CDR3 DNA reads TGTGCCTGGAGTGTGTATTTGAATCAGCCCCAGCATTTT. Translating it yields CAWSVYLNQPQHF.